One sample yielded the 32 T cell receptor beta chains listed below, sequenced in a study of T-cell reconstitution after alpha-beta-depleted transplantation in children. It was with unique molecular identifiers that the TCRbeta library was prepared. TCRdb called the PCR reads again in MiXCR, with one record for every CDR3 protein. The top ten hold under 6% of the sample, which has 150,000 to 250,000 distinct CDR3 sequences, roughly 6.3% seen once. This specimen consisted of PBMCs, obtained before TCRalphabeta/CD19-depleted stem cell transplant. These receptors all come from a girl under three years old with combined immunodeficiency, due to receive a stem cell transplant.

The sample holds many counts of this clonotype. This chain uses TRBV5-4 with TRBJ2-7; D unresolved. From germline, CDR1 is SGHNT and CDR2 YYREEE (reference sequence). The CDR3 totals 13 residues. V lost 2 bases and J lost 6, with 12 bases in between. The CDR3 reads CASSLTAVSEQYF. The CDR3 DNA reads TGTGCCAGCAGCTTAACTGCGGTAAGCGAGCAGTACTTC. Looking up the rest from reference TRBV5-4 and TRBJ2-7 gives the full variable domain: ETGVTQSPTHLIKTRGQQVTLRCSSQSGHNTVSWYQQALGQGPQFIFQYYREEENGRGNFPPRFSGLQFPNYSSELNVNALELDDSALYLCASSLTAVSEQYFGPGTRLTVT.

The sample holds many counts of this clonotype. The gene calls are TRBV7-2 and TRBJ2-1; 7 bases fit TRBD2. Germline V CDR1 and CDR2: SGHTA, FQGNSA. Losses at the gene ends were 5 bases for V and 0 bases for J; bases not matched to a gene: 4. The CDR3 loop spans 15 amino acids. The CDR3 DNA follows: TGTGCCAGCAGCGACAGCGGGACCTCCTACAATGAGCAGTTCTTC. As protein: CASSDSGTSYNEQFF. The full variable domain, completed using reference TRBV7-2 and TRBJ2-1, is GAGVSQSPSNKVTEKGKDVELRCDPISGHTALYWYRQSLGQGLEFLIYFQGNSAPDKSGLPSDRFSAERTGGSVSTLTIQRTQQEDSAVYLCASSDSGTSYNEQFFGPGTRLTVL.

This clonotype was picked up a small number of times. The chain carries TRBV27 and TRBJ2-1; 8 nucleotides match TRBD2. The CDR3 consists of 16 residues. Germline CDR1 reads MNHEY; CDR2 reads SMNVEV (reference sequence). Trimming removed 6 bases from V and 2 bases from J; junction bases left unmatched: 9. This chain's CDR3 is CASRGESSGTYNEQFF. Here the CDR3 DNA reads TGTGCCAGCAGAGGAGAGAGTAGCGGGACCTACAATGAGCAGTTCTTC.

This clonotype occurred many times. V and J are TRBV6-2 or TRBV6-3 and TRBJ2-1; 12 bases are shared with TRBD2. This CDR3 has 19 amino acids. Germline V gene data show CDR1 as MNHEY and CDR2 as SVGEGT. V shed 6 bases and J 5 bases; nucleotides not matched to a gene: 17. CDR3: CASRIEGLAGSGKNNEQFF. DNA for the CDR3: TGTGCCAGCAGAATTGAAGGACTAGCGGGGAGCGGTAAAAACAATGAGCAGTTCTTC.

Comment on this clonotype: Being one base from a much bigger clone, this may be a read error. The rearrangement joins TRBV10-3 to TRBJ2-1, with 10 bases that match TRBD1. With 11 bases clipped from V and 8 bases from J, the junction kept 9 bases outside the gene matches. Looked up from germline, CDR1 is ENHRY and CDR2 is SYGVKD. The length of the CDR3 is 13 residues. The CDR3 loop is CAVSGQGTHEQFF. CDR3 sequence (DNA): TGTGCCGTCTCGGGACAGGGGACCCATGAGCAGTTCTTC.

There are many counts of this clonotype. J is TRBJ2-1 and V is TRBV6-5; D ambiguous. The germline V gene has CDR1 MNHEY and CDR2 SVGAGI. The CDR3 totals 15 residues. Trimming left V 2 bases short and J 0 bases short, with 8 bases between. The CDR3 reads CASSYGMHSYNEQFF. Here the CDR3 DNA reads TGTGCCAGCAGTTACGGGATGCACTCCTACAATGAGCAGTTCTTC.

At least ten counts were recorded for this clonotype. The CDR3 DNA is TGCAGCGTTGATGGGGAGCTCGGGGACTATGGCTACACCTTC. It translates to CSVDGELGDYGYTF. The chain uses TRBV29-1 and TRBJ1-2; D gene unclear. V gave up 3 bases and J gave up 3 bases, with 14 bases separating them. Germline CDR1 and CDR2: SQVTM and ANQGSEA. The CDR3 is 14 residues long.

Many counts were recorded for this clonotype. The CDR3 sequence is CASSLGSGNTGELFF. The CDR3 nucleotides read TGTGCCAGCAGCTTAGGAAGCGGTAACACCGGGGAGCTGTTTTTT. The genes are TRBV7-8 and TRBJ2-2; TRBD2 might be the D (5 bases). The CDR3 runs 15 residues. Trimming removed 1 base at V and 2 bases at J, with 8 bases between. Germline CDR1 and CDR2: SGHVS and FQNEAQ. Combining the CDR3 with reference TRBV7-8 and TRBJ2-2 gives the whole variable domain GAGVSQSPRYKVAKRGQDVALRCDPISGHVSLFWYQQALGQGPEFLTYFQNEAQLDKSGLPSDRFFAERPEGSVSTLKIQRTQQEDSAVYLCASSLGSGNTGELFFGEGSRLTVL.

In this sample, this clonotype turned up many times. This chain uses TRBV7-8 with TRBJ2-5, with 11 bases fitting TRBD2. There are 16 residues in the CDR3. In germline, CDR1 is SGHVS, CDR2 FQNEAQ. Trimming took 5 bases from V and 5 from J; bases not matched to a gene: 10. The CDR3 loop is CASSPTGLAGWETQYF. CDR3 nucleotides: TGTGCCAGCAGCCCGACCGGACTAGCGGGCTGGGAGACCCAGTACTTC.

The chain joins TRBV21-1 to TRBJ2-3; the table calls TRBD2, which could not be checked here. TRBV21-1 is a listed pseudogene. CDR3 length: 15 amino acids. This CDR3 reads CASSKVAGEADTQYF. The CDR3 DNA reads as TGTGCCAGCAGCAAAGTGGCGGGAGAAGCAGATACGCAGTATTTT.

This clonotype was seen repeatedly, ten times or more. The chain carries TRBV5-1 and TRBJ2-7, with TRBD1 matching over 7 bases. The CDR3 spans 13 residues. Germline trimming cut 4 bases from V and 5 bases from J; bases unmatched to any gene: 6. The V gene's germline CDR1 is SGHRS and CDR2 YFSETQ. The CDR3 DNA reads as TGCGCCAGCAGCATAACAGGGGTCGACGAGCAGTACTTC. Its protein product is CASSITGVDEQYF. The full variable domain, with the rest looked up from reference TRBV5-1 and TRBJ2-7, is KAGVTQTPRYLIKTRGQQVTLSCSPISGHRSVSWYQQTPGQGLQFLFEYFSETQRNKGNFPGRFSGRQFSNSRSEMNVSTLELGDSALYLCASSITGVDEQYFGPGTRLTVT.

This clonotype has ten or more counts. The CDR3: CSARSGGIYEQYF. The CDR3 DNA reads as TGCAGTGCCAGAAGCGGGGGGATCTACGAGCAGTACTTC. This chain links TRBV20-1 with TRBJ2-7; TRBD2 matches at 9 bases. This CDR3 region has 13 residues. V was pared by 6 bases and J by 3 bases, with 6 bases of the junction left unmatched. Germline V gene data show CDR1 as DFQATT and CDR2 as SNEGSKA (reference sequence).

This clonotype was picked up many times. The rearrangement joins TRBV29-1 to TRBJ1-1; D not certain. The CDR3 length is 15 residues. V lost 0 bases, J lost 4 bases, and 15 bases lay in between. Germline CDR1 and CDR2: SQVTM and ANQGSEA. The CDR3 region has the DNA TGCAGCGTTGAAGAGACACTGAGACGGAGCACTGAAGCTTTCTTT. The encoded protein is CSVEETLRRSTEAFF.

In its sample, this clonotype was seen many times. V gene TRBV5-1 combines with J gene TRBJ1-1; 10 nucleotides match TRBD1. J was trimmed by 0 bases and V by 0 bases; bases with no gene match: 8. The V gene's germline CDR1 is SGHRS and CDR2 YFSETQ. The CDR3 is 18 residues long. CDR3 coding DNA: TGCGCCAGCAGCTTGGGGACAGGGGGATTGGGAATGAACACTGAAGCTTTCTTT. The encoded protein is CASSLGTGGLGMNTEAFF.

Ten or more counts support this clonotype. This chain links TRBV9 with TRBJ2-3; a possible D gene is TRBD2 (6 bases). Trimming took 4 bases from V and 2 from J, leaving 17 bases between them. The germline gives CDR1 SGDLS, CDR2 YYNGEE. This CDR3 is built from 16 residues. The CDR3 protein is CASSPGGQLTTDTQYF. Written as DNA, the CDR3 is TGTGCCAGCAGCCCCGGGGGTCAACTCACCACAGATACGCAGTATTTT. Variable domain in full (rest from reference TRBV9 and TRBJ2-3): DSGVTQTPKHLITATGQRVTLRCSPRSGDLSVYWYQQSLDQGLQFLIQYYNGEERAKGNILERFSAQQFPDLHSELNLSSLELGDSALYFCASSPGGQLTTDTQYFGPGTRLTVL.

V gene TRBV5-1 combines with J gene TRBJ2-1, with 10 bases matching TRBD2. V lost 2 bases, J lost 7 bases, and 9 bases stayed unmatched. Germline V gene data show CDR1 as SGHRS and CDR2 as YFSETQ. The CDR3 has 16 residues. The CDR3 region is CASSFESSGGGNEQFF. The CDR3 DNA reads TGCGCCAGCAGCTTTGAATCCAGCGGGGGGGGAAATGAGCAGTTCTTC.

As concerns this clonotype: Possible read error: a much larger clone is one base away. The chain couples TRBV27 to TRBJ2-7; no definite D call. The CDR3 covers 14 residues. CDR1 and CDR2 from the germline V gene are MNHEY and SMNVEV (reference sequence). The CDR3, as DNA: TGTGCCGGCAGTCCTATCAACCCTTACTACGAGCAGTACTTC. This encodes CAGSPINPYYEQYF.

The chain employs TRBV7-9 and TRBJ1-1; 7 bases align to TRBD1. Trimming cost V 4 bases and J 4 bases; bases outside gene matches: 9. Germline V gene lookup returns CDR1 SEHNR and CDR2 FQNEAQ (reference sequence). The CDR3 runs to 15 residues. CDR3 nucleotides: TGTGCCAGCAGCTATTTACAGGGGCTGGGCACTGAAGCTTTCTTT. Residues: CASSYLQGLGTEAFF.

Ten or more counts support this clonotype. The rearrangement joins TRBV20-1 to TRBJ2-1, with unresolved D. This CDR3 has 14 amino acids. Germline-derived CDR1 and CDR2 are DFQATT and SNEGSKA (reference sequence). Trimming took off 7 bases at V and 0 bases at J, with 13 bases between the two ends. CDR3 nucleotides: TGCAGTGGGAACCCACCCGGCTCCTACAATGAGCAGTTCTTC. This encodes CSGNPPGSYNEQFF.

This chain uses TRBV10-3 with TRBJ1-2; a possible D gene is TRBD1 (5 bases). CDR3 length equals 14 residues. Germline V lookup: CDR1 ENHRY, CDR2 SYGVKD. V was clipped by 3 bases and J by 4 bases, with 12 bases between them. DNA for the CDR3: TGTGCCATCAGTGAAGAACAGGTTCCCTATGGCTACACCTTC. Translated: CAISEEQVPYGYTF.

This rearrangement joins TRBV7-9 to TRBJ2-3; D call uncertain. The germline V gene has CDR1 SEHNR and CDR2 FQNEAQ (reference sequence). The CDR3 totals 14 residues. Deletions cut 1 base from V and 2 bases from J, with 7 bases between. The CDR3 is CASSLGGNTDTQYF. CDR3 in DNA: TGTGCCAGCAGCTTAGGAGGAAACACAGATACGCAGTATTTT.

Ten or more counts support this clonotype. The genes are TRBV29-1 and TRBJ1-1; 9 positions match TRBD1. The CDR3 runs to 14 residues. With 7 bases clipped from V and 2 bases from J, the junction kept 8 bases outside the gene matches. In germline, CDR1 is SQVTM, CDR2 ANQGSEA. The CDR3 region has the DNA TGCAGCGGCGGGACAGGGACCTTCAACACTGAAGCTTTCTTT. Encoded protein: CSGGTGTFNTEAFF.

This clonotype was counted only a few times. This chain uses TRBV7-3 with TRBJ2-3; TRBD2 aligns across 8 bases. This CDR3 contains 11 residues. Germline V CDR1 and CDR2: SGHTA, FQGTGA. CDR3: CASGGADTQYF. CDR3 sequence (DNA): TGTGCTTCCGGGGGGGCAGATACGCAGTATTTT.

This chain joins TRBV10-3 and TRBJ1-4; D gene ambiguous. Germline CDR1 reads ENHRY; CDR2 reads SYGVKD. Trimming pared 0 bases from V and 0 bases from J, leaving 11 bases between. This CDR3 is 17 amino acids long. The CDR3 sequence is CAISESGIQSTNEKLFF. DNA of the CDR3: TGTGCCATCAGTGAGTCGGGCATCCAGTCAACTAATGAAAAACTGTTTTTT.

This clonotype has only a few counts. The chain has TRBV5-6 and TRBJ2-5; D unresolved. V was pared by 1 base and J by 10 bases, with 23 bases between. Germline V lookup: CDR1 SGHDT, CDR2 YYEEEE. The CDR3 extends over 16 amino acids. The CDR3 loop reads CASSLNDPPRPTDQYF. For the CDR3, the DNA is TGTGCCAGCAGCTTGAATGACCCCCCTAGGCCAACGGACCAGTACTTC. Using reference TRBV5-6 and TRBJ2-5 for the parts outside the CDR3, the full variable domain is DAGVTQSPTHLIKTRGQQVTLRCSPKSGHDTVSWYQQALGQGPQFIFQYYEEEERQRGNFPDRFSGHQFPNYSSELNVNALLLGDSALYLCASSLNDPPRPTDQYFGPGTRLLVL.

The J gene is TRBJ2-5, the V gene TRBV6-1, with a possible D match to TRBD2 (6 bases). CDR1 MNHNS and CDR2 SASEGT come from the germline V gene. The V and J ends lost 8 bases and 2 bases respectively, with 12 bases between them. CDR3 length equals 13 residues. CDR3 region: CASRRAEQETQYF. The CDR3, as DNA: TGTGCCAGCCGGAGGGCTGAACAAGAGACCCAGTACTTC.

This clonotype showed up many times. V is TRBV29-1 and J is TRBJ1-2; 9 positions agree with TRBD1. Germline V CDR1 and CDR2: SQVTM, ANQGSEA. V shed 3 bases, J shed 4 bases, and the junction held 9 bases outside the gene matches. The CDR3 is 15 residues long. For the CDR3, the DNA is TGCAGCGTTGATACTTCCGGGACAGGGATCTATGGCTACACCTTC. This gives the protein CSVDTSGTGIYGYTF.

This clonotype was seen many times. The chain employs TRBV29-1 and TRBJ1-1; possibly TRBD1 for D (6 bases). The CDR3 is 13 amino acids. Germline values: CDR1 SQVTM, CDR2 ANQGSEA. With 5 bases removed from V and 5 bases from J, the gap between germline ends came to 15 bases. The CDR3 spells CSVSRGIGTEAFF. In DNA, the CDR3 is TGCAGCGTTTCCAGGGGAATCGGAACTGAAGCTTTCTTT.

For this clonotype: This may be a read error, as it is one base from a much larger clone. V and J are TRBV6-2 or TRBV6-3 and TRBJ2-7; the match to TRBD2 covers 10 bases. From germline, CDR1 is MNHEY and CDR2 SVGEGT. This CDR3 region has 18 residues. Here the CDR3 reads CASSYWAATSGSSCEQYF. The CDR3 region has the DNA TGTGCCAGCAGTTATTGGGCCGCGACTAGCGGGTCATCCTGCGAGCAGTACTTC.

The rearrangement uses TRBV28 and TRBJ2-7; D is perhaps TRBD1 or TRBD2 (5 bases each). Per germline, CDR1 MDHEN and CDR2 SYDVKM. CDR3 length: 14 amino acids. The V end lost 3 bases, the J end lost 4 bases, and 13 bases lay between the germline ends. The CDR3 DNA follows: TGTGCCAGCAGTTTTTGGGGGAGAGAATACGAGCAGTACTTC. It yields the protein CASSFWGREYEQYF.

V and J are TRBV20-1 and TRBJ2-7; D is perhaps TRBD1 (6 bases). V dropped 1 base and J dropped 2 bases, with 15 bases sitting between them. The CDR3 contains 15 residues. Germline assignment: CDR1 DFQATT and CDR2 SNEGSKA (reference sequence). The CDR3 reads CSARGRRDTPYEQYF. For the CDR3, the DNA is TGCAGTGCTAGAGGGAGAAGGGACACCCCCTACGAGCAGTACTTC.

This clonotype occurred many times. The chain is built from TRBV20-1 and TRBJ2-4; perhaps TRBD1 as D (6 bases). From germline, CDR1 is DFQATT and CDR2 SNEGSKA (reference sequence). The CDR3 contains 15 residues. Trimming removed 2 bases from V and 7 bases from J, with 18 bases in between. The DNA of the CDR3 is TGCAGTGCTAGAACCACCGGGACACTCAGGAACATTCAGTACTTC. This gives the protein CSARTTGTLRNIQYF.